Listed below are T cell receptor beta chains from one sample, sequenced in a study of blood T cell repertoires in COVID-19. Produced via immunoSEQ multiplex PCR; TCRdb's table is partial and in-frame only. Counted here are about 120,000 clones, roughly 85% occurring once; the ten biggest clones make up around 13%. Sequencing was performed on peripheral blood. The receptor set was obtained from a human donor in a cohort sampled during active COVID-19. Both conserved end residues are part of each CDR3. The D gene is left open where the match is weak. Only part of the rows carry a size: once, few, many, or a class if the clone is expanded.

V,size,J,D,DNA,CDR3
TRBV7-9,NA,TRBJ2-3,TRBD2,TGTGCCAGCAGCCCACGCATTCGAGCGGGGGGAATTATAGATACGCAGTATTTT,CASSPRIRAGGIIDTQYF
TRBV29-1,NA,TRBJ1-1,NA,TGCAGCGTACTCCGGCCCCCAGGAGGGAACACTGAAGCTTTCTTT,CSVLRPPGGNTEAFF
TRBV24-1,NA,TRBJ2-1,NA,TGTGCCACCAGTGATTTGGCAGGGGATTCCTACAATGAGCAGTTCTTC,CATSDLAGDSYNEQFF
TRBV3-1/TRBV3-2,few,TRBJ2-3,NA,TGTGCCAGCAGCCAAGATTTCCTAGCGACAGATACGCAGTATTTT,CASSQDFLATDTQYF
TRBV10-3,NA,TRBJ2-3,TRBD2,TGTGCCATCAGTGGCCCCTCAGCGGGGGGCGACACAGATACGCAGTATTTT,CAISGPSAGGDTDTQYF
TRBV18,NA,TRBJ1-2,TRBD1,TGTGCCAGCTCACCTGACCTTACAGGGGACTATGGCTACACCTTC,CASSPDLTGDYGYTF
TRBV6-5,NA,TRBJ1-6,NA,TGTGCCAGCGCCGGGAATTATAATTCACCCCTCCACTTT,CASAGNYNSPLHF
TRBV29-1,NA,TRBJ1-2,NA,TGCAGCGTCCCCACGCCCGACAGGTCCTATGGCTACACCTTC,CSVPTPDRSYGYTF
TRBV5-6,NA,TRBJ2-2,TRBD1,TGTGCCAGCAGCAGAGGGACAGGGGATACCGGGGAGCTGTTTTTT,CASSRGTGDTGELFF
TRBV14,NA,TRBJ1-6,TRBD1,TGTGCCAGCAGCCAAGATTTCCAGGGGGCCCCCTATAATTCACCCCTCCACTTT,CASSQDFQGAPYNSPLHF
TRBV6-5,NA,TRBJ1-2,TRBD1,TGTGCCAGCAGTTACTCCATGGGGACAGGGATCTATGGCTACACCTTC,CASSYSMGTGIYGYTF
TRBV29-1,NA,TRBJ1-2,NA,TGCAGCGCCGCCGTAGGGGCGGAAAATGGCTACACCTTC,CSAAVGAENGYTF
TRBV9,NA,TRBJ1-4,TRBD1,TGTGCCAGCAGCGTCTCTTTTGACAGGGGCGCTAATGAAAAACTGTTTTTT,CASSVSFDRGANEKLFF
TRBV4-3,NA,TRBJ2-7,NA,TGCGCCAGCAGCCAAGAACGACATTCCTACGAGCAGTACTTC,CASSQERHSYEQYF
TRBV7-7,NA,TRBJ2-3,TRBD1,TGTGCCAGCAGCCCGACAGGGGGTTCCACAGATACGCAGTATTTT,CASSPTGGSTDTQYF
TRBV10-3,NA,TRBJ1-3,NA,TGTGCCAGCAGACCAGGTGACTCTGGAAACACCATATATTTT,CASRPGDSGNTIYF
TRBV3-1/TRBV3-2,NA,TRBJ2-2,TRBD1,TGTGCCAGCAGCCTGGCGGGACAGGGTCGGAACGGGGAGCTGTTTTTT,CASSLAGQGRNGELFF
TRBV19,NA,TRBJ2-2,TRBD1,TGTGCCAGTATGAGGGGGCGAACCGGGGAGCTGTTTTTT,CASMRGRTGELFF
TRBV19,few,TRBJ2-5,NA,TGTGCCAGTAGTATTTGGCTGTTCTTTGAGACCCAGTACTTC,CASSIWLFFETQYF
TRBV6-6,NA,TRBJ1-1,TRBD1,TGTGCCAGCCAGACAGGGGTACGAACTGAAGCTTTCTTT,CASQTGVRTEAFF
TRBV6-5,NA,TRBJ2-1,TRBD2,TGTGCCAGCAGTTCGGTAGCGGGGGAGGCCAATGAGCAGTTCTTC,CASSSVAGEANEQFF
TRBV30,NA,TRBJ2-1,NA,TGTGCCTGGAGCGAACGCAGGGGCAATGAGCAGTTCTTC,CAWSERRGNEQFF
TRBV6-5,once,TRBJ2-1,TRBD1,TGTGCCAGCAGAGGGGACAGGGAGGGCTACAATGAGCAGTTCTTC,CASRGDREGYNEQFF
TRBV6-5,NA,TRBJ2-4,NA,TGTGCCAGCAGGCAGATGAACATTCAGTACTTC,CASRQMNIQYF
TRBV10-2,NA,TRBJ1-3,TRBD1,TGCGCCAGCAGTGGGGCGGCCGGGACAGGGGTTTTTGGAAACACCATATATTTT,CASSGAAGTGVFGNTIYF
TRBV7-9,NA,TRBJ2-4,NA,TGTGCCAGCAGCCGAGGGTACATTCAGTACTTC,CASSRGYIQYF
TRBV7-2,NA,TRBJ1-2,NA,TGTGCCAGCAGCCTGGCGCTTCCCGGGGAGGATGGCTACACCTTC,CASSLALPGEDGYTF
TRBV10-3,NA,TRBJ2-3,TRBD2,TGTGCCATCAGTGAGTTAGCGGGGGTCGATACGCAGTATTTT,CAISELAGVDTQYF
TRBV19,NA,TRBJ2-7,TRBD1,TGTGCCAGTAGTAACCAGGGGGCGTACGAGCAGTACTTC,CASSNQGAYEQYF
TRBV25-1,NA,TRBJ2-5,TRBD1,TGTGCCAGCACCCCCAAGGACAGGCAAGAGACCCAGTACTTC,CASTPKDRQETQYF
TRBV11-2,NA,TRBJ1-2,NA,TGTGCCAGCAGCATCTGGGGAGTCAGGCGTGGCTACACCTTC,CASSIWGVRRGYTF
TRBV19,NA,TRBJ2-6,NA,TGTGCCAGTAGAAGACAGGTTTATGGGGCCAACGTCCTGACTTTC,CASRRQVYGANVLTF
TRBV4-3,NA,TRBJ2-6,NA,TGCGCCAGCAGCCAAGAGCAGGGCCGCTCTGGGGCCAACGTCCTGACTTTC,CASSQEQGRSGANVLTF
TRBV24-1,NA,TRBJ1-1,NA,TGTGCCACCAGTGCCCGGGTAGGGGGTGAAGCTTTCTTT,CATSARVGGEAFF
TRBV6-1,NA,TRBJ2-4,NA,TGTGCCAGCAGTGAAGTTTGGGGGGACATTCAGTACTTC,CASSEVWGDIQYF
TRBV30,NA,TRBJ2-1,TRBD2,TGTGCCTGGAGGGCAAGCGGGGGGGCCGGAAATGAGCAGTTCTTC,CAWRASGGAGNEQFF
TRBV3-1/TRBV3-2,few,TRBJ1-5,NA,TGTGCCAGCAGCCCTGTAGCCAATATACATCGGCTAAATCAGCCCCAGCATTTT,CASSPVANIHRLNQPQHF
TRBV6-2/TRBV6-3,NA,TRBJ2-4,TRBD2,TGTGCCAGCAGCCCTGGACTTCTAGCGGGGGGGAGGGACATTCAGTACTTC,CASSPGLLAGGRDIQYF
TRBV7-9,NA,TRBJ2-7,NA,TGTGCCAGCACTGGTACCGGGTCCAACTACGAGCAGTACTTC,CASTGTGSNYEQYF
TRBV6-5,NA,TRBJ1-5,NA,TGTGCCAGCAGGGGTCCCGGGGGTAATCAGCCCCAGCATTTT,CASRGPGGNQPQHF
TRBV30,NA,TRBJ2-1,TRBD1,TGTGCCTGGAGTGTCGGGACAGGGAGGAATGAGCAGTTCTTC,CAWSVGTGRNEQFF
TRBV5-4,NA,TRBJ1-2,NA,TGTGCCAGCAGCTTGGAACCGGGACAAAGCTATGGCTACACCTTC,CASSLEPGQSYGYTF
TRBV5-5,NA,TRBJ1-2,NA,TGTGCCAGCAGCGACAGTAACGGGAACTATGGCTACACCTTC,CASSDSNGNYGYTF
TRBV5-1,NA,TRBJ1-4,TRBD1,TGCGCCAGCAGCGTTACAGGGGGCTCAACTAATGAAAAACTGTTTTTT,CASSVTGGSTNEKLFF
TRBV6-5,NA,TRBJ2-1,TRBD2,TGTGCCAGCAGTTACTCGGGCGGGGGGGGCCACAATGAGCAGTTCTTC,CASSYSGGGGHNEQFF
TRBV5-1,few,TRBJ2-3,NA,TGCGCCAGCAGAGCCGAGCGTCCGCCAGATACGCAGTATTTT,CASRAERPPDTQYF
TRBV29-1,NA,TRBJ2-3,TRBD2,TGCAGCGTTGTAAGCGGGGGTTCTCTAGATACGCAGTATTTT,CSVVSGGSLDTQYF
TRBV12-3/TRBV12-4,NA,TRBJ1-1,NA,TGTGCCAGCAGTTTAACGGGGGGGGCTTTTGCTTTCTTT,CASSLTGGAFAFF
TRBV9,NA,TRBJ1-6,NA,TGTGCCAGCAGCGTAGCGGCGGGTCCCTTTTCACCCCTCCACTTT,CASSVAAGPFSPLHF
TRBV6-2/TRBV6-3,NA,TRBJ1-2,NA,TGTGCCAGCAGTTACCCCGGCTATGGCTACACCTTC,CASSYPGYGYTF
TRBV4-1,NA,TRBJ1-5,NA,TGCGCCAGCAGCCAAGGACAGGAGGTACATCAGCCCCAGCATTTT,CASSQGQEVHQPQHF
TRBV9,NA,TRBJ1-2,NA,TGTGCCAGCAGCCCGCGTTGGGGGCCTGGCTATGGCTACACCTTC,CASSPRWGPGYGYTF
TRBV6-5,NA,TRBJ2-1,NA,TGTGCCAGCAGTCTCGGGGGGACATCCTACAATGAGCAGTTCTTC,CASSLGGTSYNEQFF
TRBV6-2/TRBV6-3,NA,TRBJ2-2,TRBD1,TGTGCCAGCAGTTGGACAGGCTTCTCGAACACCGGGGAGCTGTTTTTT,CASSWTGFSNTGELFF
TRBV4-3,NA,TRBJ2-3,NA,TGCGCCAGCAGCCTTTCTAGCAGCACAGATACGCAGTATTTT,CASSLSSSTDTQYF
TRBV30,NA,TRBJ1-5,TRBD1,TGTGCCTGGAGTGTACGCTGGCTCGACAGGGGGGGCAATCAGCCCCAGCATTTT,CAWSVRWLDRGGNQPQHF
TRBV27,NA,TRBJ2-2,NA,TGTGCCAGCAGTTTCACGGCCGGGGAGCTGTTTTTT,CASSFTAGELFF
TRBV5-4,NA,TRBJ2-1,TRBD1,TGTGCCAGCAGCTCTGGACAGGGGGGCTACAATGAGCAGTTCTTC,CASSSGQGGYNEQFF
TRBV30,NA,TRBJ2-2,TRBD1,TGTGCTACCGGACAGGGTCACGGTCCCGGGGAGCTGTTTTTT,CATGQGHGPGELFF
TRBV6-2/TRBV6-3,once,TRBJ2-7,TRBD1,TGTGCCAGCAGTCCCTGGACAGGGGCTGTAAACGAGCAGTACTTC,CASSPWTGAVNEQYF